What follows are 32 T cell receptor beta chains derived from one specimen sequenced in a study of cytomegalovirus exposure and HLA in healthy donors. The PCR contained 60 Vbeta and 13 Jbeta primers. Libraries were prepared by immunoSEQ multiplex PCR; TCRdb keeps only in-frame clonotypes and omits some of them. Among roughly 190,000 clones listed, 12% were seen once. Sequences were obtained from PBMCs. Receptor source: a middle-aged man in good health and CMV-seropositive.

This clone showed up just a few times. The chain uses TRBV30 and TRBJ1-6; TRBD1 aligns across 7 bases. This CDR3 has 14 amino acids. The germline gives CDR1 GTSNPN, CDR2 SVGIG (reference sequence). The junction had 7 bases not matched to a gene; V was cut back by 2 bases and J by 9 bases. The CDR3 region is CAWSPGTAFSPLHF. CDR3 sequence (DNA): TGTGCCTGGAGTCCCGGGACAGCCTTTTCACCCCTCCACTTT.

This rearrangement joins TRBV7-2 to TRBJ2-7, with a weak D call TRBD1 (6 bases). Trimming shortened V by 1 base and J by 3 bases, and 13 bases separated the two germline ends. Germline lookup yields CDR1 SGHTA and CDR2 FQGNSA. The CDR3 covers 15 residues. CDR3 region: CASSLDRGRNYEQYF. The CDR3 DNA reads as TGTGCCAGCAGCTTAGATAGGGGGAGAAACTACGAGCAGTACTTC. The variable domain in full, completed from reference TRBV7-2 and TRBJ2-7, reads GAGVSQSPSNKVTEKGKDVELRCDPISGHTALYWYRQSLGQGLEFLIYFQGNSAPDKSGLPSDRFSAERTGGSVSTLTIQRTQQEDSAVYLCASSLDRGRNYEQYFGPGTRLTVT.

The rearrangement links TRBV6-5 to TRBJ1-5; no firm D call. CDR1 is MNHEY, CDR2 SVGAGI, per germline. This CDR3 has 13 residues. V was clipped by 3 bases and J by 5 bases, with 8 bases between them. This CDR3 reads CASSYEVHQPQHF. Here the CDR3 DNA reads TGTGCCAGCAGTTATGAGGTGCATCAGCCCCAGCATTTT.

V usage is TRBV4-1 and J usage is TRBJ1-1, with D possibly being TRBD1 (6 bases). V was pared by 3 bases and J by 0 bases, with 20 bases between. The CDR3 has 18 residues. CDR1 is MGHRA and CDR2 is YSYEKL in the germline V gene. The CDR3 is CASSHLRTRGPLNTEAFF. The CDR3 coding sequence is TGCGCCAGCAGCCACCTAAGGACCAGGGGTCCGTTGAACACTGAAGCTTTCTTT.

This clone was detected a few times. The chain recombines TRBV27 with TRBJ1-1; 8 bases line up with TRBD1. The CDR3 totals 17 residues. V was clipped by 0 bases and J by 5 bases; unmatched bases: 11. Germline lookup yields CDR1 MNHEY and CDR2 SMNVEV (reference sequence). This chain's CDR3 is CASSLSRTGRVDTEAFF. The CDR3 DNA sequence: TGTGCCAGCAGTTTATCGAGGACAGGGCGGGTTGATACTGAAGCTTTCTTT.

This clone was seen a handful of times. The chain joins TRBV28 to TRBJ2-1; TRBD2 is a possible D gene (6 bases). The CDR3 runs to 16 residues. Trimming took 8 bases from V and 3 from J, leaving 20 bases between them. Germline loops: CDR1 MDHEN, CDR2 SYDVKM. The chain's CDR3 is CASPPLTSFDYNEQFF. The CDR3 DNA follows: TGTGCCAGCCCACCCCTTACTAGCTTCGACTACAATGAGCAGTTCTTC.

For the CDR3, the DNA is TGCAGTGCAGGGACAGCGAACACTGAAGCTTTCTTT. Translating gives CSAGTANTEAFF. The chain has TRBV29-1 and TRBJ1-1, with 7 bases that match TRBD1. CDR3 size: 12 residues. Germline loops: CDR1 SQVTM, CDR2 ANQGSEA.

This clone has a handful of counts. This chain connects TRBV6-6 to TRBJ2-5; 10 bases are a match to TRBD2. The CDR3 consists of 14 residues. Germline V lookup: CDR1 MNHNY, CDR2 SVGAGI (reference sequence). V gave up 6 bases and J gave up 4 bases; unmatched junction bases: 5. CDR3 in amino acids: CASSLAGARETQYF. The CDR3, as DNA: TGTGCCAGCAGCCTAGCGGGGGCCCGAGAGACCCAGTACTTC.

The V and J genes are TRBV9 and TRBJ2-5, with 10 nucleotides matching TRBD1. CDR3 size: 17 residues. Germline V gene sequence: CDR1 SGDLS, CDR2 YYNGEE. The junction had 8 bases not matched to a gene; V was cut back by 0 bases and J by 3 bases. The chain's CDR3 is CASSVDPTGGRKETQYF. The CDR3 region has the DNA TGTGCCAGCAGCGTAGACCCGACAGGGGGCAGGAAAGAGACCCAGTACTTC. Drawing the rest from reference TRBV9 and TRBJ2-5, the complete variable domain is DSGVTQTPKHLITATGQRVTLRCSPRSGDLSVYWYQQSLDQGLQFLIQYYNGEERAKGNILERFSAQQFPDLHSELNLSSLELGDSALYFCASSVDPTGGRKETQYFGPGTRLLVL.

V and J are TRBV7-6 and TRBJ1-6; TRBD1 agrees at 7 bases. The V and J ends lost 5 bases and 3 bases, in that order; junction bases with no gene match: 1. CDR1 is SGHVS, CDR2 FNYEAQ, per germline. CDR3 length: 14 residues. The CDR3 reads CASSRDSYNSPLHF. The CDR3 coding sequence is TGTGCCAGCAGCCGGGACAGCTATAATTCACCCCTCCACTTT.

This clone was observed a few times. The chain joins TRBV18 to TRBJ1-2; tentatively, D is TRBD1 (6 bases). There are 16 residues in the CDR3. The germline gives CDR1 KGHSH, CDR2 LQKENI. The V end was cut by 0 bases, the J end by 4 bases, with 15 bases between. The CDR3 sequence is CASSPPSGAYGYGYTF. CDR3 DNA: TGTGCCAGCTCACCACCGTCAGGGGCTTACGGCTATGGCTACACCTTC.

This clone came up a few times. The J gene is TRBJ2-2, the V gene TRBV27, with D unclear. CDR3 length: 15 amino acids. V was clipped by 5 bases and J by 4 bases, with 14 bases between them. Looked up from germline, CDR1 is MNHEY and CDR2 is SMNVEV (reference sequence). CDR3 nucleotides: TGTGCCAGCAGTCCCTCCCTGTCGAGCACCGGGGAGCTGTTTTTT. As protein: CASSPSLSSTGELFF.

This clone was picked up one time. This chain joins TRBV5-8 and TRBJ2-5; 8 positions match TRBD2. The CDR3 is made up of 14 amino acids. The J segment lost 2 bases and the V segment lost 0 bases, leaving 0 bases of the junction unmatched. Per the germline V gene, CDR1 is SGHTS and CDR2 is YDEGEE. CDR3 DNA sequence: TGTGCCAGCAGCTTGGCTAGCGGGCAAGAGACCCAGTACTTC. As protein: CASSLASGQETQYF.

This clone has only a few counts. The chain carries TRBV28 and TRBJ2-5, with D perhaps matching TRBD1 (6 bases). V lost 6 bases, J lost 5 bases, and 16 bases lay in between. Germline V lookup: CDR1 MDHEN, CDR2 SYDVKM. This CDR3 region has 14 residues. The CDR3 protein is CASRTGMRRETQYF. As DNA, the CDR3 is TGTGCCAGCAGAACAGGGATGAGGAGGGAGACCCAGTACTTC.

CDR3: CASSPDVRQNTEAFF. The DNA for the CDR3 is TGTGCCAGCTCACCAGACGTGAGACAGAACACTGAAGCTTTCTTT. The chain is built from TRBV18 and TRBJ1-1; D uncertain. Between the trimmed V and J ends, which lost 2 bases and 1 base, there was a span of 11 bases. CDR1 KGHSH and CDR2 LQKENI come from the germline V gene. This CDR3 has 15 residues.

Details on this clone: The sample holds other DNA sequences that translate to the same CDR3. The J gene is TRBJ2-1, the V gene TRBV6-5; 10 bases fit TRBD2. The V and J ends lost 0 bases and 7 bases, in that order; junction bases with no gene match: 3. Germline CDR1 is MNHEY and CDR2 is SVGAGI. The CDR3 spans 15 residues. The CDR3 loop is CASSYSSGGRNEQFF. CDR3 bases: TGTGCCAGCAGTTACTCTAGCGGGGGGAGGAATGAGCAGTTCTTC.

With regard to this clone: Other nucleotide sequences from this sample produce the same CDR3. The J gene is TRBJ1-1, the V gene TRBV14; no reliable D call. CDR1 is SGHDN and CDR2 is FVKESK in the germline V gene. Trimming removed 1 base from V and 1 base from J, with 4 bases in between. The CDR3 loop spans 13 amino acids. The CDR3 coding sequence is TGTGCCAGCAGCCAAGGCAGGAACACTGAAGCTTTCTTT. This gives the protein CASSQGRNTEAFF.

This clone was counted only a few times. The CDR3 here is CASSLLGTGGTQYF. The CDR3 region has the DNA TGTGCCAGCAGCTTGCTAGGTACCGGGGGGACCCAGTACTTC. This chain joins TRBV11-2 and TRBJ2-5; D possibly corresponds to TRBD2 (6 bases). Per germline, CDR1 SGHAT and CDR2 FQNNGV. The V gene lost 3 bases and the J gene lost 7 bases, with 15 bases spanning the gap. This CDR3 spans 14 amino acids.

The chain employs TRBV9 and TRBJ2-2; TRBD1 aligns across 8 bases. The CDR3 has 15 residues. Germline assignment: CDR1 SGDLS and CDR2 YYNGEE. V gave up 2 bases and J gave up 3 bases; unmatched junction bases: 3. In DNA form, the CDR3 reads TGTGCCAGCAGCGTTAACAGGGGGTACACCGGGGAGCTGTTTTTT. This translates into CASSVNRGYTGELFF.

This chain connects TRBV6-4 to TRBJ1-1; D might be TRBD1 (6 bases). Per germline, CDR1 MRHNA and CDR2 SNTAGT. The CDR3 is 13 residues long. V lost 2 bases, J lost 6 bases, and 10 bases lay in between. This CDR3 is CASSDRGRAEAFF. CDR3 in DNA: TGTGCCAGCAGTGACAGGGGGAGGGCTGAAGCTTTCTTT.

In its sample, this clone was seen a few times. J is TRBJ1-1 and V is TRBV10-3, with TRBD1 as a possible D gene (5 bases). The germline CDR1 and CDR2 sequences are ENHRY and SYGVKD. Between the trimmed V and J ends, which lost 4 bases and 2 bases, there was a span of 8 bases. The length of the CDR3 is 13 residues. The CDR3 loop reads CAISVQGNTEAFF. The CDR3 nucleotides read TGTGCCATCAGTGTCCAGGGAAACACTGAAGCTTTCTTT.

In this sample, this clone turned up a few times. J is TRBJ1-2 and V is TRBV2, with TRBD1 matching over 7 bases. V lost 8 bases to trimming and J lost 4 bases; unmatched junction nucleotides: 16. The CDR3 is 16 amino acids. Germline lookup yields CDR1 SNHLY and CDR2 FYNNEI. The chain's CDR3 is CASRNRDSLVSYGYTF. CDR3 in DNA: TGTGCCAGCCGCAACCGGGACAGCCTCGTTAGCTATGGCTACACCTTC.

The table lists this clone with a few counts. The chain carries TRBV10-3 and TRBJ1-5; TRBD1 matches 7 bases. Germline-derived CDR1 and CDR2 are ENHRY and SYGVKD. The junction had 3 bases not matched to a gene; V was cut back by 0 bases and J by 1 base. This CDR3 contains 16 residues. Here the CDR3 DNA reads TGTGCCATCAGTGAGTCGGCAGGGGGAAGCAATCAGCCCCAGCATTTT. Its protein is CAISESAGGSNQPQHF.

The chain employs TRBV6-5 and TRBJ2-2; the match to TRBD2 covers 10 bases. J gave up 6 bases and V 2 bases, and 6 bases lay outside the gene matches. The V gene's germline CDR1 is MNHEY and CDR2 SVGAGI. CDR3 length equals 16 residues. CDR3 sequence reads: CASSYGSGGLAGELFF. CDR3 sequence (DNA): TGTGCCAGCAGTTACGGTAGCGGGGGGTTGGCCGGGGAGCTGTTTTTT.

This clone was seen a handful of times. The chain employs TRBV9 and TRBJ1-5; D is perhaps TRBD1 (5 bases). The CDR3 extends over 15 amino acids. V lost 0 bases, J lost 9 bases, and 16 bases lay in between. Germline-derived CDR1 and CDR2 are SGDLS and YYNGEE. DNA for the CDR3: TGTGCCAGCAGCGTAGGGGGGGTAGGGAGTGTGCCCCAGCATTTT. Its protein product is CASSVGGVGSVPQHF.

This clone was observed a handful of times. The V call is TRBV10-3, the J call TRBJ2-3, with TRBD1 identical over 7 bases. The V gene end was trimmed by 10 bases and the J gene end by 3 bases; junction bases not matched to a gene: 7. Germline V gene lookup returns CDR1 ENHRY and CDR2 SYGVKD. The CDR3 is 13 amino acids. CDR3 amino acids: CATRTGSTDTQYF. CDR3 DNA sequence: TGTGCCACAAGGACAGGATCGACAGATACGCAGTATTTT.

The genes are TRBV10-3 and TRBJ2-5; 8 bases map to TRBD1. The CDR3 has 15 amino acids. Looked up from germline, CDR1 is ENHRY and CDR2 is SYGVKD. The V gene end was trimmed by 0 bases and the J gene end by 4 bases; junction bases not matched to a gene: 4. CDR3 nucleotides: TGTGCCATCAGTGAGTCCCGGCAGGGGGCAGAGACCCAGTACTTC. Residues: CAISESRQGAETQYF.

This clone was seen more than once but under ten times. The V call is TRBV5-1, the J call TRBJ2-5; 7 nucleotides align to TRBD1. V lost 2 bases and J lost 5; bases outside the gene matches: 9. The CDR3 sequence is 15 residues long. The germline gives CDR1 SGHRS, CDR2 YFSETQ. This chain's CDR3 is CASSLQGLRWETQYF. The CDR3 DNA is TGCGCCAGCAGCTTACAGGGGCTCCGTTGGGAGACCCAGTACTTC.

The chain employs TRBV2 and TRBJ1-2; 7 bases match TRBD1. V shed 4 bases and J 2 bases; nucleotides not matched to a gene: 4. Germline loops: CDR1 SNHLY, CDR2 FYNNEI. The CDR3 is 14 residues long. Here the CDR3 reads CASSAMTGNYGYTF. CDR3 sequence (DNA): TGTGCCAGCAGTGCAATGACAGGGAACTATGGCTACACCTTC. The variable domain in full, with the rest retrieved from reference TRBV2 and TRBJ1-2, is EPEVTQTPSHQVTQMGQEVILRCVPISNHLYFYWYRQILGQKVEFLVSFYNNEISEKSEIFDDQFSVERPDGSNFTLKIRSTKLEDSAMYFCASSAMTGNYGYTFGSGTRLTVV.

This clone was detected a few times. The chain carries TRBV2 and TRBJ2-7; TRBD1 might be the D (6 bases). The CDR3 runs to 13 residues. V was pared by 1 base and J by 5 bases, with 9 bases between. Germline assignment: CDR1 SNHLY and CDR2 FYNNEI. In DNA form, the CDR3 reads TGTGCCAGCAGTGAAGACAGGGAAAACGAGCAGTACTTC. Translating gives CASSEDRENEQYF.

This clone was counted only a few times. The rearrangement links TRBV18 to TRBJ2-5; no firm D call. The CDR3 is 14 amino acids. CDR1 is KGHSH, CDR2 LQKENI, per germline. Between the trimmed V and J ends, which lost 3 bases and 3 bases, there was a span of 11 bases. CDR3 loop: CASSPPSQKETQYF. CDR3 DNA: TGTGCCAGCTCACCCCCCTCACAGAAAGAGACCCAGTACTTC.

The table lists this clone with a few counts. The chain joins TRBV11-1 to TRBJ1-1; D might be TRBD1 (6 bases). The CDR3 is made up of 13 amino acids. V gave up 3 bases and J gave up 11 bases, with 16 bases separating them. Germline CDR1 reads SGHAT; CDR2 reads FQDESV (reference sequence). In DNA form, the CDR3 reads TGTGCCAGCAGCTTCCTACGGGGGCGGGAGGCTTTCTTT. Protein: CASSFLRGREAFF.